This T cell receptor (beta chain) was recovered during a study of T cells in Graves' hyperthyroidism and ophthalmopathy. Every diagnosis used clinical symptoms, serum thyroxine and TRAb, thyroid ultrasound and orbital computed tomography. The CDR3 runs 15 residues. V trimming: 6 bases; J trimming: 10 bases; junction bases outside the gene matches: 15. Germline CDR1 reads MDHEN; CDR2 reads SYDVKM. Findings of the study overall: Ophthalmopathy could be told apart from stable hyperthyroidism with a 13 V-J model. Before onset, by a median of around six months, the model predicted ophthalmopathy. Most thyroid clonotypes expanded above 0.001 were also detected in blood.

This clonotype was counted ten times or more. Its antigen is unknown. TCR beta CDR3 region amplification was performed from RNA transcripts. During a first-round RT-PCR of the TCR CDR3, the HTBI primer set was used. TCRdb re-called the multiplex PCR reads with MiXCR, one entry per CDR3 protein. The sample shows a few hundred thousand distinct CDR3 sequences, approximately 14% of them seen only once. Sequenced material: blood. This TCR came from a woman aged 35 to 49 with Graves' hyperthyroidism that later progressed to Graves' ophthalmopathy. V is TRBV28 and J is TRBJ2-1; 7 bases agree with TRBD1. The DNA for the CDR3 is TGTGCCAGCAGCTCTGAGCAGGGGGTTGGTCGGGAGCAGTTCTTC. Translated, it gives CASSSEQGVGREQFF.